This entry lists 25 T cell receptor beta chains sequenced from one sample in a study of blood T cell repertoires in COVID-19. The assay was immunoSEQ multiplex PCR, and TCRdb's table has in-frame clones only and misses some. The data contain 200,000 or so clones, roughly 85% of them singletons. The sample consisted of peripheral blood. The receptor set was obtained from a woman in her twenties or thirties with acute or convalescent COVID-19.

This clone has a single count. DNA of the CDR3: TGTGCCAGCAGCTCGGGACTAGCGGGGGGTTTTGAGACCCAGTACTTC. This sequence encodes CASSSGLAGGFETQYF. The chain employs TRBV9 and TRBJ2-5; 15 nucleotides match TRBD2. With 4 bases clipped from V and 5 bases from J, the junction kept 6 bases outside the gene matches. CDR3 length: 16 amino acids. Germline CDR1 is SGDLS and CDR2 is YYNGEE.

The rearrangement links TRBV6-5 to TRBJ1-6; TRBD1 might be the D (5 bases). The CDR3 runs to 14 residues. Trimming stripped 8 bases from V and 4 bases from J, with 12 bases between. Per the germline V gene, CDR1 is MNHEY and CDR2 is SVGAGI. CDR3 DNA sequence: TGTGCCAGCCGGGGGGGTTCGTATAATTCACCCCTCCACTTT. Translation: CASRGGSYNSPLHF.

This clone was seen a few times. The genes are TRBV10-2 and TRBJ1-1; D uncertain. Germline V gene lookup returns CDR1 WSHSY and CDR2 SAAADI. The CDR3 is 12 residues long. Trimming removed 8 bases from V and 2 bases from J, with 9 bases in between. CDR3 nucleotides: TGCGCCAGCCGGGTATCTAACACTGAAGCTTTCTTT. Protein: CASRVSNTEAFF.

This chain links TRBV18 with TRBJ2-7, with TRBD1 as a possible D gene (5 bases). The V end was cut by 3 bases, the J end by 2 bases, with 17 bases between. This CDR3 is 16 amino acids long. CDR1 KGHSH and CDR2 LQKENI come from the germline V gene. CDR3 protein: CASSPRGAGSTYEQYF. The DNA of the CDR3 is TGTGCCAGCTCACCGAGAGGCGCAGGGTCGACCTACGAGCAGTACTTC.

The rearrangement links TRBV6-4 to TRBJ2-1; 7 bases align to TRBD2. Germline V lookup: CDR1 MRHNA, CDR2 SNTAGT. The CDR3 length is 14 residues. J lost 5 bases, V lost 4 bases, and 5 bases had no gene match. CDR3 sequence (DNA): TGTGCCAGCAGTGTGGCTAGCGGCCACAATGAGCAGTTCTTC. This sequence encodes CASSVASGHNEQFF.

The chain links TRBV4-1 to TRBJ1-4; weak D call: TRBD1 (5 bases). Deletions cut 5 bases from V and 8 bases from J, with 18 bases between. This CDR3 has 15 residues. Germline V gene data show CDR1 as MGHRA and CDR2 as YSYEKL. CDR3 sequence: CASSKVGGVQEKLFF. The CDR3 region has the DNA TGCGCCAGCAGCAAAGTCGGGGGGGTTCAAGAAAAACTGTTTTTT.

This clone was seen a single time. The rearrangement uses TRBV20-1 and TRBJ2-4, with TRBD1 as a possible D gene (6 bases). The germline CDR1 and CDR2 sequences are DFQATT and SNEGSKA (reference sequence). The length of the CDR3 is 11 residues. CDR3 DNA: TGCAGCAGGGGACATGGGAACATTCAGTACTTC. It yields the protein CSRGHGNIQYF.

This chain connects TRBV7-2 to TRBJ2-1; the match to TRBD2 covers 9 bases. The CDR3 has 14 residues. Germline loops: CDR1 SGHTA, CDR2 FQGNSA. Germline trimming cut 10 bases from V and 9 bases from J; bases unmatched to any gene: 13. In DNA, the CDR3 is TGTGCCACCAGGCGGGAGGGCCGTAATAGTGAGCAGTTCTTC. Its protein product is CATRREGRNSEQFF.

V and J are TRBV28 and TRBJ1-6; maybe TRBD1 (5 bases). The CDR3 contains 11 residues. The V and J ends lost 5 bases and 10 bases respectively, with 6 bases between them. Germline loops: CDR1 MDHEN, CDR2 SYDVKM. The CDR3, as DNA: TGTGCCAGCAGTGGGGCCTCACCCCTCCACTTT. Its protein product is CASSGASPLHF.

This clone was seen a handful of times. The rearrangement joins TRBV5-6 to TRBJ1-5, with D unclear. The V and J ends lost 0 bases and 6 bases respectively, with 13 bases between them. The CDR3 covers 15 residues. The germline gives CDR1 SGHDT, CDR2 YYEEEE. The CDR3 bases are TGTGCCAGCAGCTTGGAGGGAGGCCGGAGTCAGCCCCAGCATTTT. The encoded protein is CASSLEGGRSQPQHF.

V and J are TRBV19 and TRBJ1-1; 10 positions agree with TRBD1. Germline CDR1 reads LNHDA; CDR2 reads SQIVND (reference sequence). V was pared by 4 bases and J by 1 base, with 6 bases of the junction left unmatched. The CDR3 covers 16 residues. The CDR3, as DNA: TGTGCCAGTAGTAGTGACAGGGGGCCTAAGAACACTGAAGCTTTCTTT. Translating it yields CASSSDRGPKNTEAFF.

This chain uses TRBV6-2 or TRBV6-3 with TRBJ2-5; D gene uncertain. CDR3 length: 13 amino acids. V shed 2 bases and J shed 5 bases, with 9 bases lying between them. Germline CDR1 reads MNHEY; CDR2 reads SVGEGT. The CDR3 protein is CASSYGVRETQYF. The DNA of the CDR3 is TGTGCCAGCAGTTACGGTGTACGGGAGACCCAGTACTTC.

The chain recombines TRBV10-1 with TRBJ2-6, with 11 bases that match TRBD1. The CDR3 spans 17 residues. Looked up from germline, CDR1 is WNHNN and CDR2 is SYGVQD (reference sequence). V was pared by 6 bases and J by 2 bases, with 6 bases of the junction left unmatched. CDR3 bases: TGCGCCAGCAGCCTTGGGACAGGGGGGGCTGGGGCCAACGTCCTGACTTTC. Translation gives CASSLGTGGAGANVLTF.

V and J are TRBV6-2 or TRBV6-3 and TRBJ2-3, with TRBD2 identical over 8 bases. The CDR3 has 16 amino acids. The V segment lost 2 bases and the J segment 4 bases; nucleotides outside the gene matches: 8. The germline CDR1 and CDR2 sequences are MNHEY and SVGEGT. CDR3 sequence: CASSYESGGPADTQYF. DNA for the CDR3: TGTGCCAGCAGTTACGAGTCGGGGGGGCCGGCAGATACGCAGTATTTT.

This chain uses TRBV2 with TRBJ1-3; D possibly corresponds to TRBD1 (6 bases). The ends were cut back, 7 bases at V and 2 bases at J, with 12 bases in the middle. This CDR3 spans 14 amino acids. Germline lookup yields CDR1 SNHLY and CDR2 FYNNEI. CDR3 loop: CASNRVLAGNTIYF. For the CDR3, the DNA is TGTGCCAGCAACAGGGTACTAGCTGGAAACACCATATATTTT.

V and J are TRBV19 and TRBJ2-2; a possible D gene is TRBD1 (6 bases). The CDR3 loop spans 12 amino acids. Per the germline V gene, CDR1 is LNHDA and CDR2 is SQIVND (reference sequence). V gave up 7 bases and J gave up 3 bases, with 6 bases separating them. The CDR3 protein is CASNRDTGELFF. The CDR3 bases are TGTGCCAGTAACAGGGACACCGGGGAGCTGTTTTTT.

The V call is TRBV29-1, the J call TRBJ1-1; D ambiguous. CDR1 SQVTM and CDR2 ANQGSEA come from the germline V gene. This CDR3 contains 13 residues. Deletions cut 5 bases from V and 3 bases from J, with 13 bases between. CDR3 in DNA: TGCAGCGTTACGCCTTGGCGGGACACTGAAGCTTTCTTT. Translated, it gives CSVTPWRDTEAFF.

The chain uses TRBV2 and TRBJ1-4; 10 nucleotides agree with TRBD1. Germline loops: CDR1 SNHLY, CDR2 FYNNEI. The CDR3 runs to 13 residues. Trimming removed 8 bases from V and 10 bases from J; junction bases left unmatched: 7. CDR3 residues: CASGDRGRGKLFF. CDR3 bases: TGTGCCAGCGGGGACAGGGGTAGAGGAAAACTGTTTTTT.

This chain connects TRBV4-3 to TRBJ2-3, with unresolved D. The CDR3 loop spans 14 amino acids. The germline V gene has CDR1 LGHNA and CDR2 YSLEER. V dropped 3 bases and J dropped 1 base, with 8 bases sitting between them. The CDR3 reads CASSQRVGTDTQYF. The CDR3 region has the DNA TGCGCCAGCAGCCAGAGAGTTGGCACAGATACGCAGTATTTT.

Here the CDR3 reads CASRRDTNTGELFF. CDR3 coding DNA: TGCGCCAGCAGGCGAGACACCAACACCGGGGAGCTGTTTTTT. The V and J genes are TRBV4-3 and TRBJ2-2; D is unresolved. The germline CDR1 and CDR2 sequences are LGHNA and YSLEER. V lost 6 bases, J lost 2 bases, and 10 bases lay in between. The CDR3 consists of 14 residues.

The rearrangement uses TRBV6-4 and TRBJ2-1; TRBD2 aligns across 7 bases. The CDR3 consists of 16 residues. CDR1 is MRHNA, CDR2 SNTAGT, per germline. The ends lost 2 bases at V and 3 bases at J; junction bases unmatched: 7. CDR3 protein: CASSDGSGADYNEQFF. The DNA of the CDR3 is TGTGCCAGCAGTGACGGGAGCGGGGCCGACTACAATGAGCAGTTCTTC.

This sequence joins TRBV28 and TRBJ2-1, with D possibly being TRBD1 (5 bases). CDR3 length equals 13 residues. CDR1 MDHEN and CDR2 SYDVKM come from the germline V gene. V lost 6 bases to trimming and J lost 2 bases, with 8 bases between them. In DNA form, the CDR3 reads TGTGCCAGCAGCCCGACAGCCTACAATGAGCAGTTCTTC. This encodes CASSPTAYNEQFF. Variable domain in full (rest from reference TRBV28 and TRBJ2-1): DVKVTQSSRYLVKRTGEKVFLECVQDMDHENMFWYRQDPGLGLRLIYFSYDVKMKEKGDIPEGYSVSREKKERFSLILESASTNQTSMYLCASSPTAYNEQFFGPGTRLTVL.

In this sample, this clone turned up a few times. In the same sample, other DNA sequences code for this CDR3. The gene calls are TRBV11-2 and TRBJ2-7; the match to TRBD1 covers 7 bases. CDR3 length: 13 amino acids. V lost 5 bases to trimming and J lost 3 bases; unmatched junction nucleotides: 4. Germline assignment: CDR1 SGHAT and CDR2 FQNNGV. In DNA form, the CDR3 reads TGTGCCAGCAGCCTTCGACAGGGCTACGAGCAGTACTTC. This codes for CASSLRQGYEQYF.

This chain uses TRBV9 with TRBJ1-1; D unclear. Deletions cut 0 bases from V and 5 bases from J, with 14 bases between. Germline V gives CDR1 SGDLS, CDR2 YYNGEE. This CDR3 has 15 residues. The CDR3 loop reads CASSVVGGLATEAFF. The CDR3 DNA is TGTGCCAGCAGCGTAGTAGGAGGGTTGGCAACTGAAGCTTTCTTT.

The CDR3 DNA reads as TGTGCCAGCAGCGTCGAGGGGACTCGCACAGATACGCAGTATTTT. It specifies CASSVEGTRTDTQYF. The J gene is TRBJ2-3, the V gene TRBV9, with D tentatively TRBD2 (6 bases). Germline CDR1 SGDLS, CDR2 YYNGEE. The CDR3 consists of 15 residues. V lost 2 bases and J 1 base, leaving 11 bases between the germline ends.